This TCR beta chain was sequenced for a study of pediatric ulcerative colitis. Study-wide points: Substantially fewer templates came from a couple of patients' blood samples.

Clones were read by immunoSEQ multiplex PCR, and TCRdb kept only the in-frame ones, dropping some. The sample contains roughly 54,000 clones, around 87% of which appear only once. Remarks on this clone: Its matching antigen is unknown.

Germline lookup yields CDR1 KGHSH and CDR2 LQKENI. Trimming removed 5 bases at V and 0 bases at J, with 12 bases between. The CDR3 loop spans 15 amino acids. The source of this sequence is a boy aged 10-17 years who was a control in a study of pediatric ulcerative colitis. The chain recombines TRBV18 with TRBJ2-3; D gene uncertain. Sample: blood. The CDR3 DNA follows: TGTGCCAGCTCAGGTGTCGAATCTAGCACAGATACGCAGTATTTT. Translation gives CASSGVESSTDTQYF.